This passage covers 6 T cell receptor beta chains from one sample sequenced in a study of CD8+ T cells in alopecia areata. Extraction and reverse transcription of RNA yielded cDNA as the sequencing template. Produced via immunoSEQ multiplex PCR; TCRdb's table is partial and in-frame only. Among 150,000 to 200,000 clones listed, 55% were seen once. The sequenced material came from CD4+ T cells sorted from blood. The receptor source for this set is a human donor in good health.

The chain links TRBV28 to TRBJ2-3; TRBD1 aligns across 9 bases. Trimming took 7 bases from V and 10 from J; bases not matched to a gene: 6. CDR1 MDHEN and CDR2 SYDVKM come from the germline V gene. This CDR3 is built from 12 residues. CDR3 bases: TGTGCCAGCATGATGGGACAGGGTGCGCAGTATTTT. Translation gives CASMMGQGAQYF.

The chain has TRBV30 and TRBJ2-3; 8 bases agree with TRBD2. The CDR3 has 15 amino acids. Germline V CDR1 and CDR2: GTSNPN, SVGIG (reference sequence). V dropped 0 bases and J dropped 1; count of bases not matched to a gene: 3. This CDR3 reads CAWSVQAGGTDTQYF. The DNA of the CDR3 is TGTGCCTGGAGTGTACAAGCGGGGGGCACAGATACGCAGTATTTT.

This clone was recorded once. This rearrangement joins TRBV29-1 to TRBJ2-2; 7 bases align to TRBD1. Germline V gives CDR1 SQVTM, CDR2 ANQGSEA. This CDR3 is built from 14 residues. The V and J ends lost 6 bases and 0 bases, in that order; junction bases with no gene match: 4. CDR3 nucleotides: TGCAGCGTGCCGGGACAGACGAACACCGGGGAGCTGTTTTTT. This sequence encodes CSVPGQTNTGELFF.

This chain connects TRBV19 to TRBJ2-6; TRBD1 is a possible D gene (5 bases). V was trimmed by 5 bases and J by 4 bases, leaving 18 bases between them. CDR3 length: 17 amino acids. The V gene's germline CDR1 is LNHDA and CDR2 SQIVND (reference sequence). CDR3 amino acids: CASSHGVRVSGANVLTF. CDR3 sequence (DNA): TGTGCCAGTAGTCACGGTGTCAGGGTCTCCGGGGCCAACGTCCTGACTTTC. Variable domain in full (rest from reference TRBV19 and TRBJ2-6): DGGITQSPKYLFRKEGQNVTLSCEQNLNHDAMYWYRQDPGQGLRLIYYSQIVNDFQKGDIAEGYSVSREKKESFPLTVTSAQKNPTAFYLCASSHGVRVSGANVLTFGAGSRLTVL.

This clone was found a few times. The CDR3 DNA reads as TGTGCCAGTAGTATCCTAGCGGGATCATCCAATGAGCAGTTCTTC. Amino acid sequence: CASSILAGSSNEQFF. The rearrangement uses TRBV19 and TRBJ2-1, with 9 positions matching TRBD2. CDR3 size: 15 residues. V lost 3 bases to trimming and J lost 6 bases; unmatched junction nucleotides: 6. Germline-derived CDR1 and CDR2 are LNHDA and SQIVND (reference sequence). Supplemented by reference TRBV19 and TRBJ2-1, the full variable domain reads DGGITQSPKYLFRKEGQNVTLSCEQNLNHDAMYWYRQDPGQGLRLIYYSQIVNDFQKGDIAEGYSVSREKKESFPLTVTSAQKNPTAFYLCASSILAGSSNEQFFGPGTRLTVL.

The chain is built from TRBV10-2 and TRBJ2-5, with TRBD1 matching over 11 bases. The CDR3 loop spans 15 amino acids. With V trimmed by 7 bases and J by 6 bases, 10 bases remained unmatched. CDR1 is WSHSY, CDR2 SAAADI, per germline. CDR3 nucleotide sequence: TGCGCCAGCATAACCGGGACAGGGGGTCCAAAGACCCAGTACTTC. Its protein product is CASITGTGGPKTQYF.